Below, one T cell receptor beta chain is given with its context. The antigen is not known. A second about 6 to 12 cycle PCR used barcoded and J-beta primers. Unique molecular identifiers of 12 random nucleotides labeled each cDNA. TCRdb passed the 5' RACE reads through MiXCR, listing each CDR3 protein once. The sample lists 450,000 to 600,000 distinct CDR3 sequences, about a quarter seen once, with under 4.5% in the top ten. The CDR3 is 14 amino acids. Germline V CDR1 and CDR2: SGHTA, FQGNSA. Between the trimmed V and J ends, which lost 5 bases and 6 bases, there was a span of 14 bases. This sample was taken from a study of blood T cells in healthy people across ages. General study results and limits: TCR beta diversity per million T cells fell roughly linearly with age.

The same sample was also studied in work on T cells of mothers and their children. That source notes: RNA that had been extracted went wholly into cDNA synthesis, at roughly 1.5 ug per 15 ul.

The receptor comes from a boy aged 2 to 10 in good health. The source material was blood. J is TRBJ1-5 and V is TRBV7-2, with D possibly being TRBD1 (6 bases). The CDR3, as DNA: TGTGCCAGCAGCCCCCGGGGGGGGGCTCAGCCCCAGCATTTT. This gives the protein CASSPRGGAQPQHF.